Below, 5 T cell receptor beta chains from the same sample are listed, as sequenced in a study of blood T cell repertoires in COVID-19. The repertoire was sequenced with immunoSEQ multiplex PCR; TCRdb's copy has only in-frame clones and lacks some. The sample carries fewer than 350,000 clones, roughly 89% recorded once. Sequencing was performed on PBMCs or T cells enriched from blood (not recorded which). The receptors originated from a woman aged 40 to 49 who had recovered from COVID-19.

This clone appeared a single time. The J gene is TRBJ2-2, the V gene TRBV5-4; 7 positions match TRBD1. This CDR3 is 16 amino acids long. After removal of 3 bases from V and 0 bases from J, the junction contained 5 bases not matched to a gene. The germline CDR1 and CDR2 sequences are SGHNT and YYREEE (reference sequence). The CDR3 DNA sequence: TGTGCCAGCAGCTCCCACAGGGGTACGAACACCGGGGAGCTGTTTTTT. Encoded protein: CASSSHRGTNTGELFF.

V gene TRBV19 combines with J gene TRBJ2-1, with D unresolved. Germline V gene data show CDR1 as LNHDA and CDR2 as SQIVND (reference sequence). The CDR3 has 15 residues. V was shortened by 1 base and J by 6 bases, with 13 bases between the two germline ends. The CDR3 region has the DNA TGTGCCAGTAGTATAGGGGTAGACATGGCCAATGAGCAGTTCTTC. Translating gives CASSIGVDMANEQFF. Supplemented by reference TRBV19 and TRBJ2-1, the full variable domain reads DGGITQSPKYLFRKEGQNVTLSCEQNLNHDAMYWYRQDPGQGLRLIYYSQIVNDFQKGDIAEGYSVSREKKESFPLTVTSAQKNPTAFYLCASSIGVDMANEQFFGPGTRLTVL.

This chain joins TRBV7-8 and TRBJ2-7; TRBD2 might be the D (5 bases). Germline V gives CDR1 SGHVS, CDR2 FQNEAQ. This CDR3 comprises 14 residues. Trimming took off 1 base at V and 1 base at J, with 8 bases between the two ends. The CDR3 region is CASSLGTESYEQYF. The CDR3 region has the DNA TGTGCCAGCAGCTTAGGGACTGAATCCTACGAGCAGTACTTC.

The V gene is TRBV19, the J gene TRBJ1-2; weak D call: TRBD1 (6 bases). The CDR3 has 14 amino acids. The germline gives CDR1 LNHDA, CDR2 SQIVND (reference sequence). V was pared by 4 bases and J by 3 bases, with 12 bases between. The CDR3 sequence: CASSTGTYHYGYTF. CDR3 coding DNA: TGTGCCAGTAGTACCGGGACATACCACTATGGCTACACCTTC.

The gene calls are TRBV7-9 and TRBJ1-1; 8 bases are shared with TRBD1. Per germline, CDR1 SEHNR and CDR2 FQNEAQ (reference sequence). V shed 5 bases, J shed 4 bases, and the junction held 6 bases outside the gene matches. The CDR3 runs to 14 residues. Here the CDR3 reads CASSDRGYGTEAFF. The CDR3 nucleotides are TGTGCCAGCAGCGACAGGGGTTACGGCACTGAAGCTTTCTTT.